What follows is one T cell receptor (beta chain) and its context. What it binds is unknown. The data were taken from a study of cytomegalovirus exposure and HLA in healthy donors. Study-wide points: The study flagged fewer than 200 TCR beta chains as cytomegalovirus-associated.

Using immunoSEQ multiplex PCR, the repertoire was profiled, and TCRdb retains in-frame clones only, with some absent. The sample lists 200,000 or so clones, around nine tenths occurring once. This CDR3 region has 15 residues. The trim removed 4 bases at V and 2 bases at J, leaving 4 bases unmatched. In germline, CDR1 is SGHNT, CDR2 YYREEE (reference sequence). The sequencing input was PBMCs. The chain links TRBV5-4 to TRBJ2-1, with TRBD1 identical over 9 bases. This TCR derives from a young woman in good health and CMV-seronegative. The DNA for the CDR3 is TGTGCCAGCAGCCCCGGGACAGGGCCCTACAATGAGCAGTTCTTC. It translates to CASSPGTGPYNEQFF.